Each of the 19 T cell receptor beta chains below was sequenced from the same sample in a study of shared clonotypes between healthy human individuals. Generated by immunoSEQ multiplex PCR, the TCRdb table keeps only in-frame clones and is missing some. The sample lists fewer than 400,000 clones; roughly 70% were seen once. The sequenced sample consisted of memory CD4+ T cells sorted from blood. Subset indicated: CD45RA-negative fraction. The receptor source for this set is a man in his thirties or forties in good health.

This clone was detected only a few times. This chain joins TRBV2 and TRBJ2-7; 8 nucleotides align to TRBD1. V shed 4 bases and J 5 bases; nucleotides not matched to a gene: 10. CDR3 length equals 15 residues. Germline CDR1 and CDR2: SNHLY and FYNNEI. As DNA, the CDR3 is TGTGCCAGCAGTGGGGAGCGCGCAGGGGGCAACGAGCAGTACTTC. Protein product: CASSGERAGGNEQYF.

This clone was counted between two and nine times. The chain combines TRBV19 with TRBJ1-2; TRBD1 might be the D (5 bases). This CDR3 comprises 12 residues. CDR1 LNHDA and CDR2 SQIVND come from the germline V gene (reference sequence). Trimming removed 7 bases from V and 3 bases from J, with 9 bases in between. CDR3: CASITRDYGYTF. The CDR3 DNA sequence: TGTGCCAGTATCACCAGGGACTATGGCTACACCTTC.

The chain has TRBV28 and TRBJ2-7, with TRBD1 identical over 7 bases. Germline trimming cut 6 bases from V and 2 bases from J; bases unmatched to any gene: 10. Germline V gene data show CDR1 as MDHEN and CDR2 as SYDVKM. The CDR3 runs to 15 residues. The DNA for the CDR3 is TGTGCCAGCAGGAATTTACGGGACAGTCCCTACGAGCAGTACTTC. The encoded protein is CASRNLRDSPYEQYF.

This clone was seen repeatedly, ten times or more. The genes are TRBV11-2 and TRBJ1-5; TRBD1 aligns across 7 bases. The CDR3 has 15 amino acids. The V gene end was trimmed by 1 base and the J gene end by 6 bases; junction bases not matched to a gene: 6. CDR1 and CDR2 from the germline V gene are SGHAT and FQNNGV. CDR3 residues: CASSLAGGVSQPQHF. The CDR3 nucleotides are TGTGCCAGCAGCTTAGCAGGGGGAGTAAGTCAGCCCCAGCATTTT.

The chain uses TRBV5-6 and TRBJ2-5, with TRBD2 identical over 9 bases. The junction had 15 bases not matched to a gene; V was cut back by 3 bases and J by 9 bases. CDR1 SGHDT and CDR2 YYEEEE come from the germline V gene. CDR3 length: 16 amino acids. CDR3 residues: CASSSPTGIAGAAQYF. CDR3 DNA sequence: TGTGCCAGCAGCTCCCCTACAGGGATAGCGGGAGCTGCCCAGTACTTC.

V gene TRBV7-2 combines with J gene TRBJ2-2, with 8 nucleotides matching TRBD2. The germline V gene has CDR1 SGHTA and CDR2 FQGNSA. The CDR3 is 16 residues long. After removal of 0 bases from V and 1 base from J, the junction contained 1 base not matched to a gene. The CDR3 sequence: CASSLAGTRNTGELFF. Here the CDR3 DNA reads TGTGCCAGCAGCTTAGCCGGGACTAGGAACACCGGGGAGCTGTTTTTT.

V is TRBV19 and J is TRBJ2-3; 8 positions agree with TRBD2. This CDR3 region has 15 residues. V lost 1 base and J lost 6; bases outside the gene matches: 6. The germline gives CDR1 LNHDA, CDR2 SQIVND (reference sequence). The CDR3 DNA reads TGTGCCAGTAGTATAGCTGCGGGAGGTCGGGATACGCAGTATTTT. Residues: CASSIAAGGRDTQYF.

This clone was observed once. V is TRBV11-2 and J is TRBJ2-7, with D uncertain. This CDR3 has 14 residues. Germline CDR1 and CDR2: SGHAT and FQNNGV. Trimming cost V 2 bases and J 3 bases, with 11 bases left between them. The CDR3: CASSLYGGRYEQYF. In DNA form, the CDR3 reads TGTGCCAGCAGCTTATATGGCGGTCGCTACGAGCAGTACTTC. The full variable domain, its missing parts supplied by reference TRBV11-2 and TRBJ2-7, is EAGVAQSPRYKIIEKRQSVAFWCNPISGHATLYWYQQILGQGPKLLIQFQNNGVVDDSQLPKDRFSAERLKGVDSTLKIQPAKLEDSAVYLCASSLYGGRYEQYFGPGTRLTVT.

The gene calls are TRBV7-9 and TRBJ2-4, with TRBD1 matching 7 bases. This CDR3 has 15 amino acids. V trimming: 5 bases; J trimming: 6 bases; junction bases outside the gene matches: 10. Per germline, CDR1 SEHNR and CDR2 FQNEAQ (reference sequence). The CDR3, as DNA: TGTGCCAGCAGCAATCTGGACAGGTATATAAACATTCAGTACTTC. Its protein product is CASSNLDRYINIQYF.

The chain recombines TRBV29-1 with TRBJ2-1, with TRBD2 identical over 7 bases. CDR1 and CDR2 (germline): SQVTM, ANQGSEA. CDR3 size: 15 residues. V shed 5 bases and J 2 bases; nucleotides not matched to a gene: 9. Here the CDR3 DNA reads TGCAGCGTTTCCACGGGAGGAGGCCCCTACAATGAGCAGTTCTTC. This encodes CSVSTGGGPYNEQFF.

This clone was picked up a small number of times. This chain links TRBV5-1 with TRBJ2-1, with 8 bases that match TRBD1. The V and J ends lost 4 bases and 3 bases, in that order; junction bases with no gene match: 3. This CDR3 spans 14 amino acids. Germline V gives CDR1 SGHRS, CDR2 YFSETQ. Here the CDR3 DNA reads TGCGCCAGCAGCAGGGGACAGGACTACAATGAGCAGTTCTTC. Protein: CASSRGQDYNEQFF.

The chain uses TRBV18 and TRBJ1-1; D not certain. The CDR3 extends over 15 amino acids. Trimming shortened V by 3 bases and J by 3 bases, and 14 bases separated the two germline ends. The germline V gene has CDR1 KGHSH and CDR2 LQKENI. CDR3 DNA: TGTGCCAGCTCACCGACTCCAATGCGGGACACTGAAGCTTTCTTT. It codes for CASSPTPMRDTEAFF.

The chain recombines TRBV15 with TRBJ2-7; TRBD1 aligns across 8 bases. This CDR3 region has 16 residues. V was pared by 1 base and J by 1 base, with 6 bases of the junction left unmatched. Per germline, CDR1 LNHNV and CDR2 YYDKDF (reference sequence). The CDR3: CATSRARGQGSYEQYF. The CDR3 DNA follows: TGTGCCACCAGCAGAGCGCGAGGACAGGGTTCCTACGAGCAGTACTTC.

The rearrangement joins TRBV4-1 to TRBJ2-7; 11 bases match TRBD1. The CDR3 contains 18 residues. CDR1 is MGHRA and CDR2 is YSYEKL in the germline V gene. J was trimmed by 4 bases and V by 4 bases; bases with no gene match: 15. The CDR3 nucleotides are TGCGCCAGCAGCCCAGAACCTTGGACAGGGGGCGCTGATTACGAGCAGTACTTC. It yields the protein CASSPEPWTGGADYEQYF.

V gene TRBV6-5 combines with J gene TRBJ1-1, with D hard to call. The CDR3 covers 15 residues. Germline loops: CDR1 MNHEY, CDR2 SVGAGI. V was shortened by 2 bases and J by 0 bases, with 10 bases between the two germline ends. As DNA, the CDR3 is TGTGCCAGCAGTTACGTCCCCCTTATGAACACTGAAGCTTTCTTT. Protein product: CASSYVPLMNTEAFF.

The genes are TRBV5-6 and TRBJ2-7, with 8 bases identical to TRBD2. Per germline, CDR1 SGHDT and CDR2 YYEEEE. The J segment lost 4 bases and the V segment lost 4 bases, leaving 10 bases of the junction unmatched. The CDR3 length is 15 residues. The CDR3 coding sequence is TGTGCCAGCAGCCCAGGGGAGCGGGAGTGGTACGAGCAGTACTTC. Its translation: CASSPGEREWYEQYF.

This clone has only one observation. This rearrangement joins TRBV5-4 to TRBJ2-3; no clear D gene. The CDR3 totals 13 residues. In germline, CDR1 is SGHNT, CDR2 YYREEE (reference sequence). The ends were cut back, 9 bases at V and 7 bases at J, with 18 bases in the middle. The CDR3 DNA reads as TGTGCCATTTCGACTCGAACCTCAAATACGCAGTATTTT. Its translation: CAISTRTSNTQYF.

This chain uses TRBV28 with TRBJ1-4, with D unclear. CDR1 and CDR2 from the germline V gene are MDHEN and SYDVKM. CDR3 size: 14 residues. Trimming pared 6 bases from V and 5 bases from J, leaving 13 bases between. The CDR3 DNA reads TGTGCCAGCAGCCCCCCTGGCAGAAATGAAAAACTGTTTTTT. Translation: CASSPPGRNEKLFF.

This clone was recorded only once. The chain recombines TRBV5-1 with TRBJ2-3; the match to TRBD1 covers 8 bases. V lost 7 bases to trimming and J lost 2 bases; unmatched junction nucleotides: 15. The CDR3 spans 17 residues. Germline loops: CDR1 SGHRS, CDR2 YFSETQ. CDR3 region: CASGENLDRVNTDTQYF. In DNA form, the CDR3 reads TGCGCCAGCGGGGAAAATCTGGACAGGGTTAACACAGATACGCAGTATTTT. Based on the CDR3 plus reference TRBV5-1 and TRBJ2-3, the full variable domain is KAGVTQTPRYLIKTRGQQVTLSCSPISGHRSVSWYQQTPGQGLQFLFEYFSETQRNKGNFPGRFSGRQFSNSRSEMNVSTLELGDSALYLCASGENLDRVNTDTQYFGPGTRLTVL.